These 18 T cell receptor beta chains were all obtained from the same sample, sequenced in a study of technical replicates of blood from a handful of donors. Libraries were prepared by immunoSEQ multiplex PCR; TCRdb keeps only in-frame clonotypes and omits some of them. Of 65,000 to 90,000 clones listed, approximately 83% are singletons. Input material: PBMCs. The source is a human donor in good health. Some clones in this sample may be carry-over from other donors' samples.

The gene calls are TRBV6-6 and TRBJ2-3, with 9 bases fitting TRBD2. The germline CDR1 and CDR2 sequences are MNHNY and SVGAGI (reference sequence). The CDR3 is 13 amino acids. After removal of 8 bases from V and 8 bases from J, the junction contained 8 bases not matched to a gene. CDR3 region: CASRAGGYGTQYF. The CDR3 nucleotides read TGTGCCAGCCGAGCGGGAGGCTACGGTACGCAGTATTTT.

CDR3 loop: CASTGGTSYEQYF. The CDR3 DNA sequence: TGTGCCAGCACAGGAGGGACCTCCTACGAGCAGTACTTC. The chain links TRBV19 to TRBJ2-7; D perhaps matches TRBD2 (6 bases). Germline CDR1 reads LNHDA; CDR2 reads SQIVND (reference sequence). The CDR3 length is 13 residues. V was shortened by 9 bases and J by 0 bases, with 12 bases between the two germline ends.

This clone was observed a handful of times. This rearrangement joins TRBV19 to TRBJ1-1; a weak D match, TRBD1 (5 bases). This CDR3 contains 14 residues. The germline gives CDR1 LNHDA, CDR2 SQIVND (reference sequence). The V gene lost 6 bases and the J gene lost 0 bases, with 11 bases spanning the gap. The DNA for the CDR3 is TGTGCCAGTAGCATTAGACAGATGAACACTGAAGCTTTCTTT. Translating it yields CASSIRQMNTEAFF.

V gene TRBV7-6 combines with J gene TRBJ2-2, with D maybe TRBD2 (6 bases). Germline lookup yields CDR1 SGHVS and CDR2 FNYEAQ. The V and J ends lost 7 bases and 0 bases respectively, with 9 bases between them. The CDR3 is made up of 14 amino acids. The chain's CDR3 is CASTAGANTGELFF. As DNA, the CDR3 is TGTGCCAGCACAGCGGGCGCGAACACCGGGGAGCTGTTTTTT.

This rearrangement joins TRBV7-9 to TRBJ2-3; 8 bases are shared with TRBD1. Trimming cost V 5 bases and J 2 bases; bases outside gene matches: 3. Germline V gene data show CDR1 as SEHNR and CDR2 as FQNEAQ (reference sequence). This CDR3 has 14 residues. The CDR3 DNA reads TGTGCCAGCAGCCGACAGGGGTCCACAGATACGCAGTATTTT. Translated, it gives CASSRQGSTDTQYF.

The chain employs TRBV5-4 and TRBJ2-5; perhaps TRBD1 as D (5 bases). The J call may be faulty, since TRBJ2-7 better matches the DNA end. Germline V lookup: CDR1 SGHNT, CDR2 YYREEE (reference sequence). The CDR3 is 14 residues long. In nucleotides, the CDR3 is TGTGCCAGCAGCTTCAGGCTAGGGGTTAACGAGCAGTACTTC. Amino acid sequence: CASSFRLGVNEQYF.

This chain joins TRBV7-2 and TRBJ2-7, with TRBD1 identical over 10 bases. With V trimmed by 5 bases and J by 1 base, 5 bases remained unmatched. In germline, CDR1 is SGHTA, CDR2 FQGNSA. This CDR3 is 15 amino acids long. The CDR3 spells CASSGGTGASYEQYF. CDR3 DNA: TGTGCCAGCAGCGGGGGGACAGGGGCGTCCTACGAGCAGTACTTC.

CDR3 loop: CASSLSRTNYEQYF. Here the CDR3 DNA reads TGCGCCAGCAGCCTAAGTAGGACTAACTACGAGCAGTACTTC. The chain links TRBV4-1 to TRBJ2-7, with TRBD2 as a possible D gene (6 bases). The length of the CDR3 is 14 residues. Trimming took 4 bases from V and 3 from J, leaving 13 bases between them. Per germline, CDR1 MGHRA and CDR2 YSYEKL.

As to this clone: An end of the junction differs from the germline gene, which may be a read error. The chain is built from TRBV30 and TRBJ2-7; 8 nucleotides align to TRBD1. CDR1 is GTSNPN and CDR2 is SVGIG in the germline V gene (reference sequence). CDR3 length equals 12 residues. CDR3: CARSLTGGEQYF. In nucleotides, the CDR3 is TGTGCCCGGAGCCTAACAGGGGGCGAGCAGTACTTC.

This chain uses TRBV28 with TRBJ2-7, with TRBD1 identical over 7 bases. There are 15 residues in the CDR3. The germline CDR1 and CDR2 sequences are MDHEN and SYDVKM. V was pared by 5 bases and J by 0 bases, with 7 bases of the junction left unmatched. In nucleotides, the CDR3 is TGTGCCAGCAGTCGATCTAGGACAGGCTCCTACGAGCAGTACTTC. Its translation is CASSRSRTGSYEQYF.

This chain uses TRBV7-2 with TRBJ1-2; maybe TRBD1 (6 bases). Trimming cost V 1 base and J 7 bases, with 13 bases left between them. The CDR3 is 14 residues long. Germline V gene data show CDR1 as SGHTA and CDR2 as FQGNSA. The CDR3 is CASSLVAGAGGYTF. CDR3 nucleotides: TGTGCCAGCAGCTTAGTAGCAGGGGCCGGTGGCTACACCTTC.

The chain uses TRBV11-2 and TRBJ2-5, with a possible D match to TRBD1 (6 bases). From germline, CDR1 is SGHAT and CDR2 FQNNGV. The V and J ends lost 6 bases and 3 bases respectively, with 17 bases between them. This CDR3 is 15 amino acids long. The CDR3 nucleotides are TGTGCCAGCAGTTCCCCGTTCTCAGGGGAAGAGACCCAGTACTTC. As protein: CASSSPFSGEETQYF.

Here the CDR3 reads CASSVRTGSSYNEQFF. CDR3 coding DNA: TGTGCCAGCAGCGTCAGGACAGGCAGCTCCTACAATGAGCAGTTCTTC. This rearrangement joins TRBV9 to TRBJ2-1; 7 bases are a match to TRBD1. The length of the CDR3 is 16 residues. The V gene's germline CDR1 is SGDLS and CDR2 YYNGEE. After removal of 2 bases from V and 0 bases from J, the junction contained 5 bases not matched to a gene.

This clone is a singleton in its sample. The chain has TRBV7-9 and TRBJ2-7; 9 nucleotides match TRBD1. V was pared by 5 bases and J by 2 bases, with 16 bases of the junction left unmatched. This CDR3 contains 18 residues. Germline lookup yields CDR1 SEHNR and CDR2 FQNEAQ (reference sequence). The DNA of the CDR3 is TGTGCCAGCAGCCCGACCCAGTCGGGGTGGGACAGGGCCTACGAGCAGTACTTC. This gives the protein CASSPTQSGWDRAYEQYF.

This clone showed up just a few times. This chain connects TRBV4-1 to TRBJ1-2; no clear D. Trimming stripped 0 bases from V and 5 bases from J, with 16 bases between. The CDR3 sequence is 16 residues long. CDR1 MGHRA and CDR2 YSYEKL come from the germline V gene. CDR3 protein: CASSQDTRAPSYGYTF. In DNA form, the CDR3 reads TGCGCCAGCAGCCAAGATACCCGAGCCCCCTCTTATGGCTACACCTTC.

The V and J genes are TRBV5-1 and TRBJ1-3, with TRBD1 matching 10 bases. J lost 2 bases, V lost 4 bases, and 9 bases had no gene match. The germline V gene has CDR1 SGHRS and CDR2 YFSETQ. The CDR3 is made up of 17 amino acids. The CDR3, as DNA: TGCGCCAGCAGCCAGGAAGGGACAGGGGCGGCTGGAAACACCATATATTTT. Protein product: CASSQEGTGAAGNTIYF.

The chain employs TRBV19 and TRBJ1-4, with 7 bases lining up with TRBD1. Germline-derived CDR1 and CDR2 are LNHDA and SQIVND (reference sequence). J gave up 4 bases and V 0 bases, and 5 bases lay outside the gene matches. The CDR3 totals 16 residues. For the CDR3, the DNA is TGTGCCAGTAGTATAGACGCGGGACAGATTAATGAAAAACTGTTTTTT. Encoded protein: CASSIDAGQINEKLFF.

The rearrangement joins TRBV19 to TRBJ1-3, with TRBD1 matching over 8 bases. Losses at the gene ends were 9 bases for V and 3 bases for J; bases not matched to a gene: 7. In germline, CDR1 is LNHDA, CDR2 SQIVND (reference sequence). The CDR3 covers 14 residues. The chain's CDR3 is CASDRTGYGNTIYF. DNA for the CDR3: TGTGCCAGCGACCGGACAGGGTATGGAAACACCATATATTTT.